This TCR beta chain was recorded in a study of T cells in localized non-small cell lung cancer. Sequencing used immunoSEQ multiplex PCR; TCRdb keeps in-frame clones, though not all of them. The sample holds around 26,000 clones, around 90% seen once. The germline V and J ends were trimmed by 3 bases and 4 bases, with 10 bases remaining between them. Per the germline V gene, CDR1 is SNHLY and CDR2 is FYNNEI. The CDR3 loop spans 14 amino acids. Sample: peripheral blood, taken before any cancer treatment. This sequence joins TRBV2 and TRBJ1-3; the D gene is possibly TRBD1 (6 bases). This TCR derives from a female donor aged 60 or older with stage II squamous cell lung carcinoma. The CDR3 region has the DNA TGTGCCAGCAGTGAGGGACAAGTCGGAAACACCATATATTTT. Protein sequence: CASSEGQVGNTIYF.